The rows below give T cell receptor beta chains drawn from one sample of a study of siplizumab effects on memory and regulatory T cells. Their cognate antigens are unknown. Clones were read by immunoSEQ multiplex PCR, and TCRdb kept only the in-frame ones, dropping some. The table lists about 15,000 clones, approximately 46% of them singletons. The sequencing input was CFSE-low (dividing) CD4+ T cells sorted from an allogeneic mixed lymphocyte reaction. These receptors came from a human donor in good health; the cells came from an allogeneic mixed lymphocyte reaction. Some clones in this sample may be carry-over from other donors' samples. CDR3s include the opening cysteine and the closing phenylalanine or tryptophan. D genes are given only for firm matches. Part of the rows lack a size; the others show once, few, many or a class for expanded clones.

J gene,V gene,clone size,D gene,CDR3 length,CDR3 DNA,CDR3 protein
TRBJ1-1,TRBV5-1,-,-,15,TGCGCCAGCAGCTTGGAAGGACAGATAAACACTGAAGCTTTCTTT,CASSLEGQINTEAFF
TRBJ1-4,TRBV2,-,-,14,TGTGCCAGCAGAGGACAGTCGGGAAGTGAAAAACTGTTTTTT,CASRGQSGSEKLFF
TRBJ2-1,TRBV11-2,-,-,12,TGTGCCAGCAGCCGAATTTACAATGAGCAGTTCTTC,CASSRIYNEQFF
TRBJ2-3,TRBV2,-,-,13,TGTGCCAGCAGTGAAGGGAACACAGATACGCAGTATTTT,CASSEGNTDTQYF
TRBJ1-2,TRBV29-1,-,-,11,TGCAGCGTTCCCCCCAACTATGGCTACACCTTC,CSVPPNYGYTF
TRBJ2-5,TRBV19,-,-,15,TGTGCCAGTAGTTCCGCAGCGGAGCCCCAAGAGACCCAGTACTTC,CASSSAAEPQETQYF
TRBJ1-6,TRBV6-1,-,TRBD1,15,TGTGCCAGCAGTATAGACAGGGGGCGGAATTCACCCCTCCACTTT,CASSIDRGRNSPLHF
TRBJ2-1,TRBV27,-,TRBD1,14,TGTGCCAGCAGGGGACAGGGGGCCCACAATGAGCAGTTCTTC,CASRGQGAHNEQFF
TRBJ2-1,TRBV10-2,few,-,13,TGCGCCAGCACGGTAAGCTCCTACAATGAGCAGTTCTTC,CASTVSSYNEQFF
TRBJ2-7,TRBV5-1,-,-,16,TGCGCCAGCAGCCCAACACCCGGACCGAGCTCCTACGAGCAGTACTTC,CASSPTPGPSSYEQYF
TRBJ2-1,TRBV29-1,-,TRBD2,17,TGCAGCGTTGAAGGATGGGCTAGCGGGACTAGCATCAATGAGCAGTTCTTC,CSVEGWASGTSINEQFF
TRBJ1-3,TRBV6-5,-,-,14,TGTGCCAGCAGTTACTCAGGGACGGGAAACACCATATATTTT,CASSYSGTGNTIYF
TRBJ2-7,TRBV5-6,-,TRBD1,14,TGTGCCAGCAGCTTGGGACAGGGAAGCTCCGAGCAGTACTTC,CASSLGQGSSEQYF
TRBJ2-2,TRBV10-3,once,-,15,TGTGCCATCAAGGACCAGCGACCGAACACCGGGGAGCTGTTTTTT,CAIKDQRPNTGELFF
TRBJ2-3,TRBV29-1,-,-,12,TGCAGCGTGCGGCATTCCACACCTACGCAGTATTTT,CSVRHSTPTQYF
TRBJ1-2,TRBV27,-,-,18,TGTGCCAGCAGTTGGCAAGCATCATCAGGGGCAAGACGTCATGGCTACACCTTC,CASSWQASSGARRHGYTF
TRBJ2-5,TRBV5-5,-,-,14,TGTGCCAGCAGCTTTTCGGTTGCACAAGAGACCCAGTACTTC,CASSFSVAQETQYF
TRBJ1-5,TRBV6-1,-,-,14,TGTGCCAGCAGTGAACGAGCTAGCAATCAGCCCCAGCATTTT,CASSERASNQPQHF
TRBJ1-3,TRBV28,-,TRBD1,16,TGTGCCAGCGGGGGAAGAGGACAGGGAGGAAGAAACACCATATATTTT,CASGGRGQGGRNTIYF
TRBJ2-7,TRBV10-1,-,TRBD2,17,TGCGCCAGCAGTGAGTGGGGACTAGCGGGACTAGCGTACGAGCAGTACTTC,CASSEWGLAGLAYEQYF
TRBJ2-1,TRBV7-2,once,TRBD2,15,TGTGCCAGCAGCTTGCAGCGGGATCCCTACAATGAGCAGTTCTTC,CASSLQRDPYNEQFF
TRBJ2-2,TRBV6-6,-,-,15,TGTGCCAGCAGACCTAGATTCCTAAACACCGGGGAGCTGTTTTTT,CASRPRFLNTGELFF
TRBJ2-3,TRBV5-4,few,TRBD2,11,TGTGCCAGCAGCGAGGGACTAGCGCAGTATTTT,CASSEGLAQYF
TRBJ2-1,TRBV5-1,once,-,13,TGCGCCAGCAGCTTGGCGTACAGCACTGAGCAGTTCTTC,CASSLAYSTEQFF
TRBJ2-3,TRBV25-1,few,TRBD2,15,TGTGCCAGCCCAATCACTAGCGGGAGGGGAGATACGCAGTATTTT,CASPITSGRGDTQYF
TRBJ2-7,TRBV2,-,-,11,TGTGCCAGCAGGGAGGGCTACGAGCAGTACTTC,CASREGYEQYF
TRBJ1-1,TRBV6-6,few,-,13,TGTGCCAGCAGTTATAGGGTCGGGACTGAAGCTTTCTTT,CASSYRVGTEAFF
TRBJ2-1,TRBV7-6,once,-,13,TGTGCCAGCAGCTTAGAACTAGCAAACGAGCAGTTCTTC,CASSLELANEQFF
TRBJ2-1,TRBV9,few,TRBD2,17,TGTGCCAGCAGCGTAGGGGCGGGAGGGTACTCCTACAATGAGCAGTTCTTC,CASSVGAGGYSYNEQFF
TRBJ1-5,TRBV7-8,medium-sized,TRBD1,14,TGTGCCAGCAGTACAGGGACAGGGGGACAGCCCCAGCATTTT,CASSTGTGGQPQHF
TRBJ1-2,TRBV7-9,-,-,14,TGTGCCAGCAGCTTAGCGGGAGGTAACGGAGGCTACACCTTC,CASSLAGGNGGYTF
TRBJ2-3,TRBV30,few,-,15,TGTGCCTGGAGTTGGGTGGGGACCCCGGCGGATACGCAGTATTTT,CAWSWVGTPADTQYF
TRBJ2-7,TRBV6-5,-,-,16,TGTGCCAGCAGTTACGTTTCGGGACACCTCACCTACGAGCAGTACTTC,CASSYVSGHLTYEQYF
TRBJ2-7,TRBV2,few,-,13,TGTGCCAGCAGTGAAGGGGAGTACTACGAGCAGTACTTC,CASSEGEYYEQYF
TRBJ2-1,TRBV6-5,-,TRBD2,15,TGTGCCAGCAGTTACTCGGGACTAGCCTACAATGAGCAGTTCTTC,CASSYSGLAYNEQFF
TRBJ1-1,TRBV10-3,medium-sized,-,13,TGTGCCATCAGTGTAGCAGCGGACACTGAAGCTTTCTTT,CAISVAADTEAFF
TRBJ1-2,TRBV19,-,TRBD1,17,TGTGCCAGTAGTTTTTACGCCTTACAGGGGGAGATCTATGGCTACACCTTC,CASSFYALQGEIYGYTF